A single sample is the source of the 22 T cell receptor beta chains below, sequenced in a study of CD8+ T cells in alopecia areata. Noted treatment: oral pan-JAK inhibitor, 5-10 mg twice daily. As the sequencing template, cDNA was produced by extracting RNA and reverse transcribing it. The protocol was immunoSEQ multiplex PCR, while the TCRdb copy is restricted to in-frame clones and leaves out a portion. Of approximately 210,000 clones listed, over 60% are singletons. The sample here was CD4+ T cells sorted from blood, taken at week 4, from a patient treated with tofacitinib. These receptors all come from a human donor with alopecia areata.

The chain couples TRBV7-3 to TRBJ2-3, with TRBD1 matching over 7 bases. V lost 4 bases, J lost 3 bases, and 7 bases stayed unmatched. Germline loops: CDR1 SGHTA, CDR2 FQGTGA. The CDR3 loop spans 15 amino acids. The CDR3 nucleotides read TGTGCCAGCAGCTCGACAGGGATGGGGACAGATACGCAGTATTTT. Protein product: CASSSTGMGTDTQYF.

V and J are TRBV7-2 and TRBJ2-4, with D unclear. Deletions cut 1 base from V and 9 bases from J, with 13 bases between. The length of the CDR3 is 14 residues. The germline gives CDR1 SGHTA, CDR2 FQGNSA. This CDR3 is CASSLESATGIQYF. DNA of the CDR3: TGTGCCAGCAGCTTAGAGAGCGCCACGGGCATTCAGTACTTC.

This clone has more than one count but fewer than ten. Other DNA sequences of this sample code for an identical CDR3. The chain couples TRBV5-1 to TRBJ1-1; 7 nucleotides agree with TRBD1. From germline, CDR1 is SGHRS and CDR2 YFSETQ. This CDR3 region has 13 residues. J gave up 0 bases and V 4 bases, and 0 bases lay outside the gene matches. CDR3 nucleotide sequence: TGCGCCAGCAGCGGGACAGTGAACACTGAAGCTTTCTTT. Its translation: CASSGTVNTEAFF.

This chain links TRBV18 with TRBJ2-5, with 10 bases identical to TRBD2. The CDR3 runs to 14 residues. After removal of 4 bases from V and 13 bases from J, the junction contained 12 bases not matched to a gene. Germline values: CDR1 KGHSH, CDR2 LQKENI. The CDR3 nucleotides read TGTGCCAGCTCACGCGGAGAAGGACTAGCGGATAGGTACTTC. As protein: CASSRGEGLADRYF. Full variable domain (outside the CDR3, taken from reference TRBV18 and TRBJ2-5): NAGVMQNPRHLVRRRGQEARLRCSPMKGHSHVYWYRQLPEEGLKFMVYLQKENIIDESGMPKERFSAEFPKEGPSILRIQQVVRGDSAAYFCASSRGEGLADRYFGPGTRLLVL.

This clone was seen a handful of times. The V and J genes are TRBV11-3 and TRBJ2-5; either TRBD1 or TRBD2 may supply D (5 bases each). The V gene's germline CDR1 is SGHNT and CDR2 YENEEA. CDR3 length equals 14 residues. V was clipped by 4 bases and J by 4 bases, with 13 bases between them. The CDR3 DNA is TGTGCCAGCAGCTCCCCGGGAAGGGGAGAGACCCAGTACTTC. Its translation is CASSSPGRGETQYF.

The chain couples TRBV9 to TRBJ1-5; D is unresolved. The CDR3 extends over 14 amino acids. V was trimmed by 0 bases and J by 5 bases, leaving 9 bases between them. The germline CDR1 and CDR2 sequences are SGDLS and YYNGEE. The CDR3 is CASSVGQDDQPQHF. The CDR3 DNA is TGTGCCAGCAGCGTAGGGCAGGATGATCAGCCCCAGCATTTT.

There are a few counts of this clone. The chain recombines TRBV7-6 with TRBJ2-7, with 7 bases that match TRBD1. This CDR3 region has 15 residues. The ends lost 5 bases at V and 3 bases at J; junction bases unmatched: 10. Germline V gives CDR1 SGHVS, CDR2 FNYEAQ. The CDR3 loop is CASSPGTDPYYEQYF. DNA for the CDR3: TGTGCCAGCAGCCCGGGGACAGATCCATACTACGAGCAGTACTTC.

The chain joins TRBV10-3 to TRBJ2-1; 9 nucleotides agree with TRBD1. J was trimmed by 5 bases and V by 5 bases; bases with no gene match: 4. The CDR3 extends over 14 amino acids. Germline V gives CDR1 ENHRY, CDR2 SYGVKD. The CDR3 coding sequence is TGTGCCATCAGTCCGGGACAGGGAGACAATGAGCAGTTCTTC. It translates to CAISPGQGDNEQFF.

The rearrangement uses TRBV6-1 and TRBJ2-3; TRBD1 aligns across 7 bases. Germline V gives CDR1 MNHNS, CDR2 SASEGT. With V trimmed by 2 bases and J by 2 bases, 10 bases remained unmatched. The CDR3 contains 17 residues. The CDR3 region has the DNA TGTGCCAGCAGTGAAACAGCCGGGACAGAATACACAGATACGCAGTATTTT. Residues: CASSETAGTEYTDTQYF.

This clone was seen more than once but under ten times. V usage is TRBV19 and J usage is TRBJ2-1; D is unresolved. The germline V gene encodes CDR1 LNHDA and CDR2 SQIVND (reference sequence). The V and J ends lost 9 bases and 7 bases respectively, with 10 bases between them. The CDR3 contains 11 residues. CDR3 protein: CASLKWNEQFF. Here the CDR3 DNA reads TGTGCCAGCCTCAAGTGGAATGAGCAGTTCTTC. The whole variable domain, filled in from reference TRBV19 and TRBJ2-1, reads DGGITQSPKYLFRKEGQNVTLSCEQNLNHDAMYWYRQDPGQGLRLIYYSQIVNDFQKGDIAEGYSVSREKKESFPLTVTSAQKNPTAFYLCASLKWNEQFFGPGTRLTVL.

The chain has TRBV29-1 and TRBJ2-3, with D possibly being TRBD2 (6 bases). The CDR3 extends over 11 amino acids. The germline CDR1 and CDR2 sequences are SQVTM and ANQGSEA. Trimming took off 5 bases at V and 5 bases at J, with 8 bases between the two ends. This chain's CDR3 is CSVLGGDTQYF. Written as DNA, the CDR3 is TGCAGCGTTCTCGGGGGAGATACGCAGTATTTT.

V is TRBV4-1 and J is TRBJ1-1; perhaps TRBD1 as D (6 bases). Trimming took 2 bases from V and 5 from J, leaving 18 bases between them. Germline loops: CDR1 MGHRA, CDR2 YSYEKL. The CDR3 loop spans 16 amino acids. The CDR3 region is CASSQLLGGGFTEAFF. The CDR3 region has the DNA TGCGCCAGCAGCCAACTGCTTGGAGGGGGGTTTACTGAAGCTTTCTTT.

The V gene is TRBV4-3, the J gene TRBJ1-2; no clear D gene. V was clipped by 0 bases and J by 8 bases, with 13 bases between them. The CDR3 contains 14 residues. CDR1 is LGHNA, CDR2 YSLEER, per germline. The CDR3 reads CASSQDVQIGGYTF. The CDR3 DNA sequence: TGCGCCAGCAGCCAAGACGTACAGATAGGCGGCTACACCTTC.

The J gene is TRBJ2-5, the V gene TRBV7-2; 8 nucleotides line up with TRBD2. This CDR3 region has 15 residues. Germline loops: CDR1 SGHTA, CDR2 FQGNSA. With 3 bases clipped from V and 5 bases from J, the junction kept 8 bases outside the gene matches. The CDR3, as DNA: TGTGCCAGCAGCTTTCGGGGCCCTAGCGGGGAGACCCAGTACTTC. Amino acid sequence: CASSFRGPSGETQYF.

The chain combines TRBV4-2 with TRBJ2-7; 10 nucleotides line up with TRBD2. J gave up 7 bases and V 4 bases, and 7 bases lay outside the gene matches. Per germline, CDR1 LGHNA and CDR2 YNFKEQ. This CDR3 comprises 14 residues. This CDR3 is CASSRSGGPWEQYF. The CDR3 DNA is TGTGCCAGCAGCCGTAGCGGGGGGCCGTGGGAGCAGTACTTC.

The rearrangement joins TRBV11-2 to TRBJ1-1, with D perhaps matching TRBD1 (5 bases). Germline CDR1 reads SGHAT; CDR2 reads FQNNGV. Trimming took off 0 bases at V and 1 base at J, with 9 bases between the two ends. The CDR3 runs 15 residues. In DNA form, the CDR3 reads TGTGCCAGCAGCTTAGATCAGGGCTCGAACACTGAAGCTTTCTTT. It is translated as CASSLDQGSNTEAFF.

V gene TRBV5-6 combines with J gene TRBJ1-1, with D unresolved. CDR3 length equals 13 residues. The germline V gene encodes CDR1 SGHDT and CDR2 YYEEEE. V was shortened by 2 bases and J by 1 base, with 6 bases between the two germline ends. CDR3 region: CASSFEWNTEAFF. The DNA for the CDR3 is TGTGCCAGCAGCTTTGAATGGAACACTGAAGCTTTCTTT.

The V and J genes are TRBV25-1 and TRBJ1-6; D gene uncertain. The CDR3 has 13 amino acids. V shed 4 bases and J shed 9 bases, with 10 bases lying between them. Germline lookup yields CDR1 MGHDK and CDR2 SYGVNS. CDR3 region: CASSGDLSSPLHF. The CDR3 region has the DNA TGTGCCAGCAGTGGCGACTTGAGTTCACCCCTCCACTTT.

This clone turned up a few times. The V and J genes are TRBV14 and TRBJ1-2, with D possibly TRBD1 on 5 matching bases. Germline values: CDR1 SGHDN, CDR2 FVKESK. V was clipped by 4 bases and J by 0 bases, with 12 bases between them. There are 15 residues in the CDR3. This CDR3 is CASSLGRRANYGYTF. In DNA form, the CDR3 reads TGTGCCAGCAGCCTGGGACGGCGAGCTAACTATGGCTACACCTTC.

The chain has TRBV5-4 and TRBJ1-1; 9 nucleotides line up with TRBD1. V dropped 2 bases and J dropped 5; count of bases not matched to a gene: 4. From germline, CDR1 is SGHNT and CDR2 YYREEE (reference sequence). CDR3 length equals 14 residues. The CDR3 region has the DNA TGTGCCAGCAGCTTACAGGGGGCTAGGACTGAAGCTTTCTTT. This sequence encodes CASSLQGARTEAFF.

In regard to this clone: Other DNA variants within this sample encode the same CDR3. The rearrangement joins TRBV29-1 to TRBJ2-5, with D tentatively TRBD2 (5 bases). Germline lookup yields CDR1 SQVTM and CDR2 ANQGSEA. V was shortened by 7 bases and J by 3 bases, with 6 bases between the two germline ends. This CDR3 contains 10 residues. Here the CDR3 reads CSAGEETQYF. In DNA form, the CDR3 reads TGCAGCGCCGGGGAAGAGACCCAGTACTTC.

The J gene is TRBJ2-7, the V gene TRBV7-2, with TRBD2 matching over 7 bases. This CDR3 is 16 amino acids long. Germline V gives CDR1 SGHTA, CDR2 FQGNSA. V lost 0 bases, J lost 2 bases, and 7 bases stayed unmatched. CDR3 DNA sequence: TGTGCCAGCAGCTTAGCGGGCGGGGGAGGAACCTACGAGCAGTACTTC. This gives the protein CASSLAGGGGTYEQYF. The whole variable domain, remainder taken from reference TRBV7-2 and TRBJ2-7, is GAGVSQSPSNKVTEKGKDVELRCDPISGHTALYWYRQSLGQGLEFLIYFQGNSAPDKSGLPSDRFSAERTGGSVSTLTIQRTQQEDSAVYLCASSLAGGGGTYEQYFGPGTRLTVT.